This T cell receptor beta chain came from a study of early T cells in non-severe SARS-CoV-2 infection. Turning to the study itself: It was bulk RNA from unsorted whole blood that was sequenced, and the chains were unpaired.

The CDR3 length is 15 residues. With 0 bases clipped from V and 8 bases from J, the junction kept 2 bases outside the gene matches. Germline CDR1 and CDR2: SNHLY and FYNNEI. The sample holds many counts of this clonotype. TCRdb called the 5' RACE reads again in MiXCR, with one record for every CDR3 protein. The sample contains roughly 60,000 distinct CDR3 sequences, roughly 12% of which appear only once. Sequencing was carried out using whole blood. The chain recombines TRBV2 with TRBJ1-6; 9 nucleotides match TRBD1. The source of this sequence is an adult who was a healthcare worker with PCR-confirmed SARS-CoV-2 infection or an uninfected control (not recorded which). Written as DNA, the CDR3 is TGTGCCAGCAGTGAAGCGACAGGGGGATATTCACCCCTCCACTTT. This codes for CASSEATGGYSPLHF.